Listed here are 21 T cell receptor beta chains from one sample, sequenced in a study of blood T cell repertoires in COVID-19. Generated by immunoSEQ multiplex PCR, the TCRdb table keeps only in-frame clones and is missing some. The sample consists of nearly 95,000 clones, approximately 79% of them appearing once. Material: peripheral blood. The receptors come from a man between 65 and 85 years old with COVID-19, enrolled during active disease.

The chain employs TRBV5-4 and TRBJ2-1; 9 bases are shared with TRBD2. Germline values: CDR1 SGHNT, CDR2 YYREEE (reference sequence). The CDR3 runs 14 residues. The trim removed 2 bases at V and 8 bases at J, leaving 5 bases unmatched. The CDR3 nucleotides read TGTGCCAGCAGCTTATGGCGGGAGGGCTATGAGCAGTTCTTC. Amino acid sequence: CASSLWREGYEQFF.

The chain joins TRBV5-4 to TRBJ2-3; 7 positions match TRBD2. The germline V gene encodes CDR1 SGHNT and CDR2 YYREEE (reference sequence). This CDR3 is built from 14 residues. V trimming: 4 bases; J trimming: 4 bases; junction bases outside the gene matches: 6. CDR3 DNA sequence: TGTGCCAGCAGCGACGGACTAGGCCCAGATACGCAGTATTTT. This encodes CASSDGLGPDTQYF.

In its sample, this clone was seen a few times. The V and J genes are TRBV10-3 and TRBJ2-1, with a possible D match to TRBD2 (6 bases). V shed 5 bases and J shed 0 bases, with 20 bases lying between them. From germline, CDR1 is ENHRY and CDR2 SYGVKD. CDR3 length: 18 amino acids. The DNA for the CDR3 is TGTGCCATCAGTCCCACCTTAGGACTATCGAGCTCCTACAATGAGCAGTTCTTC. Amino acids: CAISPTLGLSSSYNEQFF.

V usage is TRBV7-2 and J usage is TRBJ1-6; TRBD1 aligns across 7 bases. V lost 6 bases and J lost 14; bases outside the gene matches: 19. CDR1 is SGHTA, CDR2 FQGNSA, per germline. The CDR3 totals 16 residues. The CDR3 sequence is CASRQTGDSPRVTLHF. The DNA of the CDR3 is TGTGCCAGCAGACAGACCGGGGACAGCCCTAGAGTGACCCTCCACTTT.

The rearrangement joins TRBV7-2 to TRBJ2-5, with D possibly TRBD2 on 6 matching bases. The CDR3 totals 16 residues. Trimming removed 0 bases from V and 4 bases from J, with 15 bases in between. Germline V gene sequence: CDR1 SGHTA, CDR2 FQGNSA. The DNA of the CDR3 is TGTGCCAGCAGCTTAGCGTGGTCGACTAGAGGAGAGACCCAGTACTTC. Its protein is CASSLAWSTRGETQYF.

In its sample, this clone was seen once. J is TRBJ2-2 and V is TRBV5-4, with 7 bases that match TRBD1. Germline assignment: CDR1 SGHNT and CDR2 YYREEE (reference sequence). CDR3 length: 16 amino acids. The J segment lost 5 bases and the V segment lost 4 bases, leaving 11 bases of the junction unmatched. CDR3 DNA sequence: TGTGCCAGCAGCAACCCCGGGACAGCAGAGACCGGGGAGCTGTTTTTT. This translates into CASSNPGTAETGELFF.

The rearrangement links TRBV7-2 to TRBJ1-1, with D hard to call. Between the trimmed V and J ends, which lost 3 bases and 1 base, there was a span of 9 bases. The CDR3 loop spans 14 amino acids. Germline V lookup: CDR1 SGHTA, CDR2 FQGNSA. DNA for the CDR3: TGTGCCAGCAGCTTTACTGGGCCGAACACTGAAGCTTTCTTT. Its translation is CASSFTGPNTEAFF.

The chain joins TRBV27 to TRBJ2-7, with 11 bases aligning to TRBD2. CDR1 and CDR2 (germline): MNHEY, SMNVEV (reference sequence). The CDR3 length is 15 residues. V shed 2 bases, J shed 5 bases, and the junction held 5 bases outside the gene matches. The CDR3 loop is CASSLTSGSFHEQYF. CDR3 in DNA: TGTGCCAGCAGTTTAACTAGCGGGAGTTTCCACGAGCAGTACTTC.

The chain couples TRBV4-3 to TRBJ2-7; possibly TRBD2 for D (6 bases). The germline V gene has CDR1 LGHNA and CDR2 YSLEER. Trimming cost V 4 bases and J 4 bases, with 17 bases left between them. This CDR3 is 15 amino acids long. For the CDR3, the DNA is TGCGCCAGCAGCCCCCGAAGGGGTGGAGGGTACGAGCAGTACTTC. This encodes CASSPRRGGGYEQYF.

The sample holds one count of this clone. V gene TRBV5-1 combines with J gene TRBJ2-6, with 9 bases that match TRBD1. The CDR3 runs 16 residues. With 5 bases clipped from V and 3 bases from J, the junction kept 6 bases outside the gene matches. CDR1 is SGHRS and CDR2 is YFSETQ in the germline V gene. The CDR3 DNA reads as TGCGCCAGCAGTAGGGGACAGGGAAATGGGGCCAACGTCCTGACTTTC. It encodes CASSRGQGNGANVLTF.

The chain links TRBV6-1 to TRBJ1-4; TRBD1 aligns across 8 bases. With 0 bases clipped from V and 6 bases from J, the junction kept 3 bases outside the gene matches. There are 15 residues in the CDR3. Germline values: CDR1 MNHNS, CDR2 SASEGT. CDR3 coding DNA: TGTGCCAGCAGTGAAGCTCAGGGGGCGCATGAAAAACTGTTTTTT. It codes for CASSEAQGAHEKLFF.

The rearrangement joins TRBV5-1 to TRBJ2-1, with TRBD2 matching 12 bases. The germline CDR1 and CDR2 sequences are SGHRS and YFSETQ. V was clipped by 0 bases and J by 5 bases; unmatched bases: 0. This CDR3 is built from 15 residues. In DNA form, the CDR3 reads TGCGCCAGCAGCTTGGGACTAGCGGGGGACAATGAGCAGTTCTTC. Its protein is CASSLGLAGDNEQFF.

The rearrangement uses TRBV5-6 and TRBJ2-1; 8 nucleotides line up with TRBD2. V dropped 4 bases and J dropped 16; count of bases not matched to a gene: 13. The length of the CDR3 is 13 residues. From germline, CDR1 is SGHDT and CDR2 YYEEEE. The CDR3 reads CASSLRRGGARFF. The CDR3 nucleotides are TGTGCCAGCAGCCTCCGTCGGGGGGGAGCCCGCTTCTTC.

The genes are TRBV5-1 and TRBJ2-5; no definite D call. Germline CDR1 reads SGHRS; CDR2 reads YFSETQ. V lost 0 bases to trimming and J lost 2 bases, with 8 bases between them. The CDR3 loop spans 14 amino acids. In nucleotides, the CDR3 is TGCGCCAGCAGCTTGGCCTTTTTACAAGAGACCCAGTACTTC. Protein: CASSLAFLQETQYF.

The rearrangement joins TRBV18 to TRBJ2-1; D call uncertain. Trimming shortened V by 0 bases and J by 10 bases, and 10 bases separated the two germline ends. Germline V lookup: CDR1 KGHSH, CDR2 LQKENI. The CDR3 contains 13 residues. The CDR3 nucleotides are TGTGCCAGCTCACCACCCTCCTCCGAGGAGCAGTTCTTC. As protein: CASSPPSSEEQFF.

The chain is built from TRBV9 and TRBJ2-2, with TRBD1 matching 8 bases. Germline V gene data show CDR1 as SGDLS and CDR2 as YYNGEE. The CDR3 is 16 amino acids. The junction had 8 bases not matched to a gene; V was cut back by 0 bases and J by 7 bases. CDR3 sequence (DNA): TGTGCCAGCAGCGTAGAAGGCAGGGGGCTTGGCGGGGAGCTGTTTTTT. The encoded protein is CASSVEGRGLGGELFF.

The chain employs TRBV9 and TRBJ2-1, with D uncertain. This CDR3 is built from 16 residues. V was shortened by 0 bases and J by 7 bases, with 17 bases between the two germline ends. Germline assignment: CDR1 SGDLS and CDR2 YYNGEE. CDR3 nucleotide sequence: TGTGCCAGCAGCGTAGGAGGTAGCTATATATTAAATGAGCAGTTCTTC. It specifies CASSVGGSYILNEQFF. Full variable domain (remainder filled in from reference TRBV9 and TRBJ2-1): DSGVTQTPKHLITATGQRVTLRCSPRSGDLSVYWYQQSLDQGLQFLIQYYNGEERAKGNILERFSAQQFPDLHSELNLSSLELGDSALYFCASSVGGSYILNEQFFGPGTRLTVL.

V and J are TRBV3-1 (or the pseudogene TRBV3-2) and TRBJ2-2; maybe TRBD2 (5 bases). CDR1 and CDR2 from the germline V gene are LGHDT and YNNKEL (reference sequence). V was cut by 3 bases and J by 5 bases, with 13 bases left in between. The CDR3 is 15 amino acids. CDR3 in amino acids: CASSHTGVWTGELFF. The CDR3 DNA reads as TGTGCCAGCAGCCACACCGGGGTGTGGACCGGGGAGCTGTTTTTT.

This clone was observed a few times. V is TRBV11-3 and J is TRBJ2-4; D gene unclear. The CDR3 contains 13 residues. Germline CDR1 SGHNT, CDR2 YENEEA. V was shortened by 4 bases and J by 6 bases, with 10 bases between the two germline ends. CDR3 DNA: TGTGCCAGCAGCTCTGCTTCAGGAAACATTCAGTACTTC. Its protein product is CASSSASGNIQYF. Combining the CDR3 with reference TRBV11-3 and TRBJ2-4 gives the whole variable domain EAGVVQSPRYKIIEKKQPVAFWCNPISGHNTLYWYLQNLGQGPELLIRYENEEAVDDSQLPKDRFSAERLKGVDSTLKIQPAELGDSAVYLCASSSASGNIQYFGAGTRLSVL.

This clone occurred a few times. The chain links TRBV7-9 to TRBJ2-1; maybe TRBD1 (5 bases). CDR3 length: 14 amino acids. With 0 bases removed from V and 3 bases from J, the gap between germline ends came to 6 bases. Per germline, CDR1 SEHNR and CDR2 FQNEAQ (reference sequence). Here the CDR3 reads CASSLATGYNEQFF. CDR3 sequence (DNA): TGTGCCAGCAGCTTAGCTACAGGCTACAATGAGCAGTTCTTC.

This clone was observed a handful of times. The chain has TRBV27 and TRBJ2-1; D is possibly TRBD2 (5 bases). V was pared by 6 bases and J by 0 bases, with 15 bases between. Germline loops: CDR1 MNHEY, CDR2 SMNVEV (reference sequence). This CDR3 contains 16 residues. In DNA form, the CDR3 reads TGTGCCAGCAGCCGACACGGACTGGGCTCCTACAATGAGCAGTTCTTC. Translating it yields CASSRHGLGSYNEQFF.